This is a list of T cell receptor beta chains from one sample in a study of blood T cell repertoires in COVID-19. Some clones are missing from TCRdb's copy, which holds only in-frame ones; the method was immunoSEQ multiplex PCR. Here the sample spans about 85,000 clones, under 95% being singletons. The sample consisted of peripheral blood. The receptors were gathered from a human donor with active COVID-19. The donor label of this sample is uncertain. The CDR3 runs from the conserved cysteine through the conserved F or W. The order of the fields is V gene, J gene, D gene, clone size, CDR3 DNA, CDR3 protein. The D gene is left open where the match is weak. Expanded clones are given a class, and other clones once, few, many or no size at all.

v_gene: TRBV3-1/TRBV3-2
j_gene: TRBJ2-7
d_gene: -
abundance: -
CDR3nt: TGTGCCAGCAGCCGTCGGGTCTCATCGCCCTACGAGCAGTACTTC
CDR3aa: CASSRRVSSPYEQYF

v_gene: TRBV5-1
j_gene: TRBJ1-1
d_gene: TRBD1
abundance: -
CDR3nt: TGCGCCAGCAGCTCGCAGGGGGCGTACACTGAAGCTTTCTTT
CDR3aa: CASSSQGAYTEAFF

v_gene: TRBV6-5
j_gene: TRBJ2-2
d_gene: -
abundance: -
CDR3nt: TGTGCCAGTGGGGCGGACACCGGGGAGCTGTTTTTT
CDR3aa: CASGADTGELFF

v_gene: TRBV9
j_gene: TRBJ2-1
d_gene: TRBD1
abundance: -
CDR3nt: TGTGCCAGCAGCCTGCCCAGTAACACAGGGGACAATGAGCAGTTCTTC
CDR3aa: CASSLPSNTGDNEQFF

v_gene: TRBV29-1
j_gene: TRBJ2-7
d_gene: TRBD2
abundance: once
CDR3nt: TGCAGCGTTTGTGATCTAGCGGGGTACGAGCAGTACTTC
CDR3aa: CSVCDLAGYEQYF

v_gene: TRBV14
j_gene: TRBJ2-1
d_gene: TRBD2
abundance: -
CDR3nt: TGTGCCAGCAGCCCATCTAGCGGGGGAGCCTACAATGAGCAGTTCTTC
CDR3aa: CASSPSSGGAYNEQFF

v_gene: TRBV2
j_gene: TRBJ2-6
d_gene: TRBD1
abundance: -
CDR3nt: TGTGCCAGCACCTCATCCCCACAGGGGGTGTACTCTGGGGCCAACGTCCTGACTTTC
CDR3aa: CASTSSPQGVYSGANVLTF

v_gene: TRBV29-1
j_gene: TRBJ1-2
d_gene: TRBD1
abundance: -
CDR3nt: TGCAGCGTTGAGAGGGACAGGGGGAATTCTAACTATGGCTACACCTTC
CDR3aa: CSVERDRGNSNYGYTF

v_gene: TRBV11-3
j_gene: TRBJ2-1
d_gene: TRBD2
abundance: -
CDR3nt: TGTGCCAGCAGCTTGGGGGGGGTTGAGGATGAGCAGTTCTTC
CDR3aa: CASSLGGVEDEQFF

v_gene: TRBV5-4
j_gene: TRBJ2-3
d_gene: -
abundance: once
CDR3nt: TGTGCCAGCAGCCCTTCCCGCCAGGGAAGCACAGATACGCAGTATTTT
CDR3aa: CASSPSRQGSTDTQYF

v_gene: TRBV15
j_gene: TRBJ2-2
d_gene: TRBD1
abundance: -
CDR3nt: TGTGCCACCAGCAGTCCAAAAGACAGGGTAGCCGGGGAGCTGTTTTTT
CDR3aa: CATSSPKDRVAGELFF

v_gene: TRBV7-9
j_gene: TRBJ2-7
d_gene: TRBD1
abundance: few
CDR3nt: TGTGCCAGCAGCTCAGACAGGGCAGGGCAGTACTTC
CDR3aa: CASSSDRAGQYF

v_gene: TRBV20-1
j_gene: TRBJ2-1
d_gene: -
abundance: -
CDR3nt: TGCAGTGCAAGAGGCGACAATGAGCAGTTCTTC
CDR3aa: CSARGDNEQFF

v_gene: TRBV14
j_gene: TRBJ2-3
d_gene: TRBD2
abundance: -
CDR3nt: TGTGCCAGCAGCCTCCTTAGCGGGGAAAATTCAGATACGCAGTATTTT
CDR3aa: CASSLLSGENSDTQYF

v_gene: TRBV7-2
j_gene: TRBJ2-2
d_gene: TRBD2
abundance: -
CDR3nt: TGTGCCAGCAGCCTTATGGGGAGGGGAGGCACCGGGGAGCTGTTTTTT
CDR3aa: CASSLMGRGGTGELFF

v_gene: TRBV10-3
j_gene: TRBJ2-3
d_gene: TRBD1
abundance: -
CDR3nt: TGTGCCATCAGGGGACAGGGGAGGGCAGATACGCAGTATTTT
CDR3aa: CAIRGQGRADTQYF

v_gene: TRBV19
j_gene: TRBJ2-7
d_gene: -
abundance: -
CDR3nt: TGTGCCAGTAGTATCCGGGGACTCTTCTCCTACGAGCAGTACTTC
CDR3aa: CASSIRGLFSYEQYF

v_gene: TRBV6-5
j_gene: TRBJ2-7
d_gene: -
abundance: -
CDR3nt: TGTGCCAGCAGTCCCCTTCAGGGATCAAGCTACGAGCAGTACTTC
CDR3aa: CASSPLQGSSYEQYF

v_gene: TRBV20-1
j_gene: TRBJ2-7
d_gene: -
abundance: few
CDR3nt: TGCAGTGCTATTGATGGGCCAGGCGAGCAGTACTTC
CDR3aa: CSAIDGPGEQYF

v_gene: TRBV4-1
j_gene: TRBJ2-5
d_gene: -
abundance: -
CDR3nt: TGCGCCAGCAGCCAACTACTGACTAGAGGATTCGAGACCCAGTACTTC
CDR3aa: CASSQLLTRGFETQYF

v_gene: TRBV19
j_gene: TRBJ1-2
d_gene: -
abundance: -
CDR3nt: TGTGCCAGTAGCATTACTACAGGGAACTATGGCTACACCTTC
CDR3aa: CASSITTGNYGYTF

v_gene: TRBV7-9
j_gene: TRBJ2-7
d_gene: -
abundance: -
CDR3nt: TGTGCCAGCTCCGCCGCCGGTGGCGAGCAGTACTTC
CDR3aa: CASSAAGGEQYF

v_gene: TRBV27
j_gene: TRBJ1-1
d_gene: TRBD1
abundance: few
CDR3nt: TGTGCCAGCAGTTCCCTACAGGGGCCCATGAACACTGAAGCTTTCTTT
CDR3aa: CASSSLQGPMNTEAFF

v_gene: TRBV5-1
j_gene: TRBJ2-5
d_gene: TRBD1
abundance: -
CDR3nt: TGCGCCAGCAGCGAGGGGGACAGGGGATTGACCGGAGAGACCCAGTACTTC
CDR3aa: CASSEGDRGLTGETQYF

v_gene: TRBV29-1
j_gene: TRBJ2-5
d_gene: TRBD2
abundance: -
CDR3nt: TGCAGCGTTGTGGAGACTAGCGGCTCTACGGCCCAGTACTTC
CDR3aa: CSVVETSGSTAQYF

v_gene: TRBV6-5
j_gene: TRBJ2-7
d_gene: -
abundance: -
CDR3nt: TGTGCCAGCACCCCTGAATACTCTCTCGCCTACGAGCAGTACTTC
CDR3aa: CASTPEYSLAYEQYF

v_gene: TRBV11-3
j_gene: TRBJ1-5
d_gene: TRBD1
abundance: once
CDR3nt: TGTGCCAGCAGCCTGTCCGGGACAGAAAATCAGCCCCAGCATTTT
CDR3aa: CASSLSGTENQPQHF

v_gene: TRBV19
j_gene: TRBJ2-3
d_gene: -
abundance: -
CDR3nt: TGTGCCAGTAGTCCCCCGGGGTGGCGGGTGGATACGCAGTATTTT
CDR3aa: CASSPPGWRVDTQYF

v_gene: TRBV10-3
j_gene: TRBJ2-4
d_gene: TRBD1
abundance: -
CDR3nt: TGTGCCATCAGTCGGACAGGGGGCTCCAAAAACATTCAGTACTTC
CDR3aa: CAISRTGGSKNIQYF

v_gene: TRBV3-1/TRBV3-2
j_gene: TRBJ2-1
d_gene: TRBD2
abundance: -
CDR3nt: TGTGCCAGCAGCCAAGATAGAGCGCGGGGGGCCTCTGGGTACAATGAGCAGTTCTTC
CDR3aa: CASSQDRARGASGYNEQFF

v_gene: TRBV9
j_gene: TRBJ2-1
d_gene: TRBD2
abundance: -
CDR3nt: TGTGCCAGCAGCCCAGCGGGGGGTACCTACAATGAGCAGTTCTTC
CDR3aa: CASSPAGGTYNEQFF

v_gene: TRBV7-9
j_gene: TRBJ2-3
d_gene: TRBD2
abundance: -
CDR3nt: TGTGCCAGCAGCCCACGGTCGACTAGCGGGGGGGCCGGGGATACGCAGTATTTT
CDR3aa: CASSPRSTSGGAGDTQYF

v_gene: TRBV7-3
j_gene: TRBJ2-2
d_gene: -
abundance: once
CDR3nt: TGTGCCAGCAGCGAACAGGGCCCGAACACCGGGGAGCTGTTTTTT
CDR3aa: CASSEQGPNTGELFF

v_gene: TRBV14
j_gene: TRBJ2-1
d_gene: -
abundance: -
CDR3nt: TGTGCCAGCAGCCAAGACCGGGTTCGGGGCAATGAGCAGTTCTTC
CDR3aa: CASSQDRVRGNEQFF

v_gene: TRBV28
j_gene: TRBJ2-1
d_gene: TRBD1
abundance: medium-sized
CDR3nt: TGTGCCAGCAGGGGACGTGTGACAGGGAAGTTGAATGAGCAGTTCTTC
CDR3aa: CASRGRVTGKLNEQFF

v_gene: TRBV4-1
j_gene: TRBJ2-7
d_gene: TRBD1
abundance: -
CDR3nt: TGCGCCAGCAGCGCAACCGGGACAGGGTCATACGAGCAGTACTTC
CDR3aa: CASSATGTGSYEQYF

v_gene: TRBV27
j_gene: TRBJ2-5
d_gene: -
abundance: few
CDR3nt: TGTGCCAGCAGTTTATCGATAAACCACCTAAAAGAGACCCAGTACTTC
CDR3aa: CASSLSINHLKETQYF

v_gene: TRBV2
j_gene: TRBJ2-2
d_gene: TRBD2
abundance: -
CDR3nt: TGTGCCAGCAGTATAACTAGCGGGGGCGGGGAGCTGTTTTTT
CDR3aa: CASSITSGGGELFF

v_gene: TRBV7-2
j_gene: TRBJ1-4
d_gene: -
abundance: -
CDR3nt: TGTGCCAGCAGCCTGGAACAGGCCGCAACTAATGAAAAACTGTTTTTT
CDR3aa: CASSLEQAATNEKLFF

v_gene: TRBV6-5
j_gene: TRBJ2-7
d_gene: TRBD2
abundance: -
CDR3nt: TGTGCCAGCACCAGATCGGGGGGGCGTAACTACGAGCAGTACTTC
CDR3aa: CASTRSGGRNYEQYF

v_gene: TRBV10-3
j_gene: TRBJ1-1
d_gene: TRBD1
abundance: -
CDR3nt: TGTGCCATCAGGGGACAGGGGGTATGGAACACTGAAGCTTTCTTT
CDR3aa: CAIRGQGVWNTEAFF

v_gene: TRBV19
j_gene: TRBJ2-4
d_gene: -
abundance: -
CDR3nt: TGTGCCAGCGCAGATTCCAAAAACATTCAGTACTTC
CDR3aa: CASADSKNIQYF

v_gene: TRBV2
j_gene: TRBJ1-5
d_gene: -
abundance: -
CDR3nt: TGTGCCAGCAGTACCGGGGGGGGGCAGCCCCAGCATTTT
CDR3aa: CASSTGGGQPQHF

v_gene: TRBV6-5
j_gene: TRBJ1-4
d_gene: -
abundance: -
CDR3nt: TGTGCCAGCAGTTCGACAGGCTTAAATGAAAAACTGTTTTTT
CDR3aa: CASSSTGLNEKLFF

v_gene: TRBV6-6
j_gene: TRBJ2-7
d_gene: TRBD2
abundance: -
CDR3nt: TGTGCCAGCAGTTCCCATCCAGGTGGGGGGGAGGAGCAGTACTTC
CDR3aa: CASSSHPGGGEEQYF

v_gene: TRBV5-1
j_gene: TRBJ1-1
d_gene: -
abundance: few
CDR3nt: TGCGCCAGCAGCTTGGGTTATCAGGGGACGAACACTGAAGCTTTCTTT
CDR3aa: CASSLGYQGTNTEAFF

v_gene: TRBV19
j_gene: TRBJ2-3
d_gene: -
abundance: once
CDR3nt: TGTGCCAGTAGTAGCACTAGCTTCCCAGATACGCAGTATTTT
CDR3aa: CASSSTSFPDTQYF

v_gene: TRBV18
j_gene: TRBJ2-5
d_gene: TRBD1
abundance: -
CDR3nt: TGTGCCAGCTCACTCGAGACAGGGTGGGAAGAGACCCAGTACTTC
CDR3aa: CASSLETGWEETQYF